The 13 T cell receptor beta chains below all came from one sample that was sequenced in a study of blood T cell repertoires in COVID-19. Only in-frame clones appear in the TCRdb table, and some are missing; sequencing was by immunoSEQ multiplex PCR. The sample holds approximately 250,000 clones; about 81% are singletons and the top ten take over 4%. The sequenced sample was PBMCs or T cells enriched from blood (not recorded which). These receptors were collected from a man aged 25-45 years with acute COVID-19.

The genes are TRBV6-5 and TRBJ1-2; 9 bases line up with TRBD1. The germline CDR1 and CDR2 sequences are MNHEY and SVGAGI. The CDR3 consists of 14 residues. With V trimmed by 4 bases and J by 4 bases, 4 bases remained unmatched. DNA of the CDR3: TGTGCCAGCAGTTTCCAGACAGGGGGCTATGGCTACACCTTC. It is translated as CASSFQTGGYGYTF.

The rearrangement links TRBV4-1 to TRBJ1-6; D remains ambiguous. CDR3 length: 13 amino acids. Per germline, CDR1 MGHRA and CDR2 YSYEKL. V lost 0 bases to trimming and J lost 8 bases, with 5 bases between them. This chain's CDR3 is CASSQDRDSPLHF. As DNA, the CDR3 is TGCGCCAGCAGCCAAGATCGGGATTCACCCCTCCACTTT.

The V gene is TRBV14, the J gene TRBJ2-1; TRBD2 agrees at 12 bases. In germline, CDR1 is SGHDN, CDR2 FVKESK. CDR3 length equals 15 residues. V shed 4 bases and J 12 bases; nucleotides not matched to a gene: 10. CDR3 sequence (DNA): TGTGCCAGCAGCCCTTCACTACTAGCGGGAGGCCTGCAGTTCTTC. Protein product: CASSPSLLAGGLQFF.

The chain combines TRBV2 with TRBJ2-3; 7 positions agree with TRBD2. The CDR3 runs to 15 residues. Germline V gene sequence: CDR1 SNHLY, CDR2 FYNNEI. V trimming: 3 bases; J trimming: 6 bases; junction bases outside the gene matches: 9. The CDR3 sequence is CASSDGGEPTDTQYF. The CDR3 DNA is TGTGCCAGCAGTGATGGGGGGGAACCCACCGATACGCAGTATTTT. The whole variable domain, filled in from reference TRBV2 and TRBJ2-3, reads EPEVTQTPSHQVTQMGQEVILRCVPISNHLYFYWYRQILGQKVEFLVSFYNNEISEKSEIFDDQFSVERPDGSNFTLKIRSTKLEDSAMYFCASSDGGEPTDTQYFGPGTRLTVL.

The V and J genes are TRBV18 and TRBJ1-1; maybe TRBD1 (6 bases). The V and J ends lost 5 bases and 0 bases respectively, with 25 bases between them. This CDR3 has 19 residues. Germline assignment: CDR1 KGHSH and CDR2 LQKENI. The CDR3: CASSSIPLPGQRLNTEAFF. CDR3 nucleotide sequence: TGTGCCAGCTCATCAATCCCTCTACCGGGACAACGCTTGAACACTGAAGCTTTCTTT.

The chain combines TRBV30 with TRBJ2-2; D is unclear. Looked up from germline, CDR1 is GTSNPN and CDR2 is SVGIG (reference sequence). The CDR3 covers 13 residues. V gave up 1 base and J gave up 4 bases, with 7 bases separating them. The CDR3 sequence: CAWSGRRTGELFF. CDR3 DNA sequence: TGTGCCTGGAGTGGCAGGCGCACCGGGGAGCTGTTTTTT.

The chain recombines TRBV18 with TRBJ1-1, with a possible D match to TRBD1 (5 bases). Germline V gives CDR1 KGHSH, CDR2 LQKENI. The CDR3 runs 14 residues. V was trimmed by 4 bases and J by 2 bases, leaving 11 bases between them. The CDR3: CASSQQDTNTEAFF. The CDR3 DNA is TGTGCCAGCTCACAACAGGACACCAACACTGAAGCTTTCTTT.

V usage is TRBV7-2 and J usage is TRBJ1-1, with 9 bases aligning to TRBD1. The CDR3 consists of 14 residues. Germline-derived CDR1 and CDR2 are SGHTA and FQGNSA. V lost 5 bases to trimming and J lost 11 bases; unmatched junction nucleotides: 12. The CDR3 spells CASSRDRAKAEAFF. The DNA for the CDR3 is TGTGCCAGCAGCAGGGACAGGGCTAAGGCGGAGGCTTTCTTT.

This clone was counted between two and nine times. The V and J genes are TRBV11-1 and TRBJ1-2; D is uncertain. V lost 5 bases, J lost 7 bases, and 20 bases lay in between. Germline lookup yields CDR1 SGHAT and CDR2 FQDESV (reference sequence). This CDR3 comprises 15 residues. The chain's CDR3 is CASSVRAPLGGGYTF. The CDR3 bases are TGTGCCAGCAGCGTCCGGGCCCCACTAGGCGGTGGCTACACCTTC.

The V gene is TRBV7-9, the J gene TRBJ2-5; no reliable D call. This CDR3 has 14 amino acids. V was pared by 2 bases and J by 1 base, with 8 bases between. CDR1 is SEHNR and CDR2 is FQNEAQ in the germline V gene (reference sequence). The CDR3 protein is CASSLLGSQETQYF. CDR3 sequence (DNA): TGTGCCAGCAGCTTATTGGGCAGCCAAGAGACCCAGTACTTC.

This clone was counted a single time. The genes are TRBV21-1 and TRBJ1-5. TRBV21-1 is labeled a pseudogene. This CDR3 has 16 residues. CDR3 residues: CASVGGGKMGNQPQHF. For the CDR3, the DNA is TGTGCCAGCGTCGGGGGAGGGAAGATGGGCAATCAGCCCCAGCATTTT.

This clone was found once. V and J are TRBV2 and TRBJ1-4; D is unclear. The germline V and J ends were trimmed by 10 bases and 10 bases, with 16 bases remaining between them. Per germline, CDR1 SNHLY and CDR2 FYNNEI. This CDR3 contains 12 residues. The CDR3 protein is CATRRIDVKLFF. DNA for the CDR3: TGTGCCACCAGGAGAATTGATGTAAAACTGTTTTTT.

The rearrangement joins TRBV5-1 to TRBJ2-1; 8 bases map to TRBD2. This CDR3 contains 15 residues. Per the germline V gene, CDR1 is SGHRS and CDR2 is YFSETQ. The junction had 10 bases not matched to a gene; V was cut back by 3 bases and J by 8 bases. In DNA, the CDR3 is TGCGCCAGCAGCTCCTTTAGCGGGGAAGGGGATGAGCAGTTCTTC. It specifies CASSSFSGEGDEQFF.